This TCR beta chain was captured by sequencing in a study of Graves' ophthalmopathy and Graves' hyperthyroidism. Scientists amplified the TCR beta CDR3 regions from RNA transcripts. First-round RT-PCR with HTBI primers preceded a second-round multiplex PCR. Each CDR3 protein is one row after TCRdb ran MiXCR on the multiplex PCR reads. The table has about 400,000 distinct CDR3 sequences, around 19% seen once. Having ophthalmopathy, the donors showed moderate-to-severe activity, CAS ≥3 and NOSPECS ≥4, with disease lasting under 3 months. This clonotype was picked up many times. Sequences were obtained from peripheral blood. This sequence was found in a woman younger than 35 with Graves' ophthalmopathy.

The CDR3, as DNA: TGTGCCAGCAGTCTAGGGACGCAACCACCTCAAAACATTCAGTACTTC. The encoded protein is CASSLGTQPPQNIQYF. The genes are TRBV6-1 and TRBJ2-4, with D perhaps assigned TRBD1 or TRBD2 (5 bases each). Trimming cost V 5 bases and J 5 bases, with 19 bases left between them. The CDR3 has 16 amino acids. The germline V gene has CDR1 MNHNS and CDR2 SASEGT.